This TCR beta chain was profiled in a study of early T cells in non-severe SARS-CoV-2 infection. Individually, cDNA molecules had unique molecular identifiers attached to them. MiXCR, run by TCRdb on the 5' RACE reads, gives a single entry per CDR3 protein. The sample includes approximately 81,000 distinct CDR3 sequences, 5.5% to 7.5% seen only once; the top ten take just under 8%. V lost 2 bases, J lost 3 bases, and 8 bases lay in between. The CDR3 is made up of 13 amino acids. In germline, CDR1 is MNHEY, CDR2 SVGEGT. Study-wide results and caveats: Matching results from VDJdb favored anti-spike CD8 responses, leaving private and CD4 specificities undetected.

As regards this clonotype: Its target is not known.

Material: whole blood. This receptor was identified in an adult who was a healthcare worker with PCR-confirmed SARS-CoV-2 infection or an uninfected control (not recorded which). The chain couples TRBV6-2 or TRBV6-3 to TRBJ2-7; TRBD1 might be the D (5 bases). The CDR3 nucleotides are TGTGCCAGCAGTTACAGAAGGGGCTACGAGCAGTACTTC. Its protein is CASSYRRGYEQYF.